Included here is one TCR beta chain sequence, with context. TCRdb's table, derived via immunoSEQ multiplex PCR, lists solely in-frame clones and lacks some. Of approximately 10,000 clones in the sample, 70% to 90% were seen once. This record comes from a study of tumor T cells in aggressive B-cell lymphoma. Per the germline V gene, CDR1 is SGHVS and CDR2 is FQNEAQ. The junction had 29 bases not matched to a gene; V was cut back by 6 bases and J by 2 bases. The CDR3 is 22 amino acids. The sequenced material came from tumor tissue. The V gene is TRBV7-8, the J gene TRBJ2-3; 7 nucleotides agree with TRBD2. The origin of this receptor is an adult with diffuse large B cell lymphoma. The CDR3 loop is CASRFNRFRSTSVGGSTDTQYF. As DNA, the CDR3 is TGTGCCAGCAGATTCAATAGATTTCGAAGCACTAGCGTCGGGGGGTCCACAGATACGCAGTATTTT.